This TCR beta chain was profiled in a study of T cell repertoires in cytomegalovirus infection. Looking at the study overall: Public TCR beta signatures marked donors with CMV infection and the matching HLA.

With 7 bases removed from V and 5 bases from J, the gap between germline ends came to 6 bases. CDR1 and CDR2 (germline): ENHRY, SYGVKD. This CDR3 has 11 residues. This clonotype was recorded a few times. What it binds is not known. TCRdb fed the reads into MiXCR, producing one record per CDR3 protein. The sample holds approximately 910,000 distinct CDR3 sequences, roughly 30% seen once. This receptor was obtained from a human donor in good health (CMV status not recorded). Some clones in this sample may be carry-over from other donors' samples. The material was cultured CD8+ T cells from PBMCs, obtained from culture after CMV antigen stimulation. The gene calls are TRBV10-3 and TRBJ2-1, with D unclear. The CDR3 sequence is CAINRDNEQFF. CDR3 DNA: TGTGCCATCAATCGAGACAATGAGCAGTTCTTC.